A single sample is the source of the 23 T cell receptor beta chains below, sequenced in a study of CD8+CD57+ T cells in acquired aplastic anemia. CDR3 and TCR beta VDJ profiling relied on a genomic DNA template. TCRdb fed the reads into MiXCR, producing one record per CDR3 protein. The data show around 200,000 distinct CDR3 sequences, 40% to 55% seen once. Previously, flow cytometry had revealed CD8+CD57+ cell expansion in the patients chosen for sequencing. Sequencing used sorted CD4+, CD8+, or CD8+CD57+ T cells (not recorded which) from PBMCs. All receptors come from a human donor with aplastic anemia.

This clonotype is termed medium-sized. The chain combines TRBV20-1 with TRBJ2-5; TRBD2 matches 13 bases. The CDR3 extends over 15 amino acids. After removal of 1 base from V and 4 bases from J, the junction contained 3 bases not matched to a gene. CDR1 is DFQATT, CDR2 SNEGSKA, per germline (reference sequence). CDR3 coding DNA: TGCAGTGCTAGAGGGACTAGCGGGAGTTCAGAGACCCAGTACTTC. Residues: CSARGTSGSSETQYF.

Many counts were recorded for this clonotype. The chain recombines TRBV20-1 with TRBJ1-1; D remains unclear. The germline V gene encodes CDR1 DFQATT and CDR2 SNEGSKA (reference sequence). CDR3 length: 14 amino acids. V lost 5 bases to trimming and J lost 0 bases, with 13 bases between them. The CDR3 DNA is TGCAGTGCTTTACTGGGGTCTATGAACACTGAAGCTTTCTTT. Protein: CSALLGSMNTEAFF.

This clonotype has ten or more counts. The chain employs TRBV5-4 and TRBJ2-1; D is possibly TRBD2 (6 bases). V was shortened by 4 bases and J by 6 bases, with 20 bases between the two germline ends. The CDR3 extends over 16 amino acids. The germline CDR1 and CDR2 sequences are SGHNT and YYREEE (reference sequence). The CDR3 coding sequence is TGTGCCAGCAGCCCAGGTGGGGACTCAGCTTTCAATGAGCAGTTCTTC. Its protein product is CASSPGGDSAFNEQFF.

On this clonotype itself: This may arise from a read error, as a much more abundant clone is one base away. This rearrangement joins TRBV12-3 or TRBV12-4 to TRBJ2-3; D gene uncertain. This CDR3 region has 15 residues. CDR3 DNA sequence: TGTGCCAGCAGTTTTAGGACCCCCTACACAGATACGCGGTATTTT. Translating gives CASSFRTPYTDTRYF.

The chain recombines TRBV29-1 with TRBJ2-3, with 7 positions matching TRBD1. The V gene's germline CDR1 is SQVTM and CDR2 ANQGSEA. V gave up 3 bases and J gave up 1 base; unmatched junction bases: 1. The CDR3 is made up of 13 amino acids. The DNA of the CDR3 is TGCAGCGTTGACGGACAGGGCACAGATACGCAGTATTTT. Translation: CSVDGQGTDTQYF.

This clonotype was counted a few times. The V gene is TRBV25-1, the J gene TRBJ2-1; TRBD1 agrees at 8 bases. J was trimmed by 2 bases and V by 5 bases; bases with no gene match: 8. Germline V CDR1 and CDR2: MGHDK, SYGVNS. This CDR3 is 16 amino acids long. CDR3 amino acids: CASSYGTGVPYNEQFF. CDR3 nucleotide sequence: TGTGCCAGCAGTTACGGGACAGGAGTACCCTACAATGAGCAGTTCTTC.

The rearrangement joins TRBV6-1 to TRBJ2-3, with TRBD2 matching over 8 bases. J was trimmed by 6 bases and V by 8 bases; bases with no gene match: 7. Germline lookup yields CDR1 MNHNS and CDR2 SASEGT. This CDR3 spans 13 amino acids. Written as DNA, the CDR3 is TGTGCCAGCCGGGAGGGGTTAGCGGATACGCAGTATTTT. This gives the protein CASREGLADTQYF.

This clonotype occurred a few times. The rearrangement uses TRBV10-3 and TRBJ1-1, with a weak D call TRBD1 (5 bases). Trimming left V 7 bases short and J 4 bases short, with 19 bases between. The CDR3 has 15 residues. Germline CDR1 ENHRY, CDR2 SYGVKD. CDR3 residues: CAINFEPVRGTEAFF. The CDR3, as DNA: TGTGCCATCAACTTTGAGCCCGTGAGGGGCACTGAAGCTTTCTTT.

This clonotype was picked up many times. The rearrangement uses TRBV5-1 and TRBJ2-7, with D perhaps TRBD1 (6 bases). The germline V and J ends were trimmed by 3 bases and 3 bases, with 13 bases remaining between them. The CDR3 is made up of 14 amino acids. The germline gives CDR1 SGHRS, CDR2 YFSETQ. CDR3 loop: CASSSGQLLYEQYF. CDR3 coding DNA: TGCGCCAGCAGCTCCGGACAGCTCCTCTACGAGCAGTACTTC.

This clonotype was seen at least ten times. The chain links TRBV10-3 to TRBJ1-1, with a possible D match to TRBD1 (5 bases). V lost 6 bases to trimming and J lost 5 bases, with 16 bases between them. Germline-derived CDR1 and CDR2 are ENHRY and SYGVKD. There are 14 residues in the CDR3. CDR3 nucleotide sequence: TGTGCCATCAGCTCCCAGGGTGGAGGGACTGAAGCTTTCTTT. This translates into CAISSQGGGTEAFF.

This clonotype was recorded many times. This chain joins TRBV12-3 or TRBV12-4 and TRBJ2-1; D ambiguous. V dropped 4 bases and J dropped 6 bases, with 4 bases sitting between them. CDR3 length equals 11 residues. The CDR3 sequence is CASSSPNEQFF. As DNA, the CDR3 is TGTGCCAGCAGTTCTCCCAATGAGCAGTTCTTC.

About this clonotype: With a much larger clone just one base away, this may be a read error. J is TRBJ1-4 and V is TRBV7-2; no definite D call. The CDR3 is 15 residues long. V lost 3 bases and J lost 4, with 12 bases in between. CDR1 SGHTA and CDR2 FQGNSA come from the germline V gene. CDR3 protein: CASSFRHTLNEKLFF. The CDR3 DNA is TGTGCCAGCAGCTTCCGACATACCCTTAATGAAAAACTGTTTTTT.

This rearrangement joins TRBV5-1 to TRBJ1-4, with 9 positions matching TRBD1. This CDR3 region has 14 residues. Germline-derived CDR1 and CDR2 are SGHRS and YFSETQ. The V segment lost 3 bases and the J segment 8 bases; nucleotides outside the gene matches: 5. The CDR3 region has the DNA TGCGCCAGCAGCTCACAGGGGGCTGGCGAAAAACTGTTTTTT. It translates to CASSSQGAGEKLFF.

The V and J genes are TRBV25-1 and TRBJ1-6; no firm D call. The CDR3 is 15 residues long. V was shortened by 1 base and J by 7 bases, with 11 bases between the two germline ends. Germline loops: CDR1 MGHDK, CDR2 SYGVNS. The CDR3 reads CASSEWALLNSPLHF. As DNA, the CDR3 is TGTGCCAGCAGTGAATGGGCTCTTCTAAATTCACCCCTCCACTTT.

Notes on this clonotype: This may stem from a read error, because a much larger clone lies one nucleotide away. V and J are TRBV6-1 and TRBJ1-2; D gene unclear. Germline CDR1 reads MNHNS; CDR2 reads SASEGT. The CDR3 consists of 13 residues. CDR3 region: CASSLDSFYDYTF. DNA for the CDR3: TGTGCCAGCAGCCTCGATTCCTTCTATGACTACACCTTC.

V and J are TRBV24-1 and TRBJ1-6, with D tentatively TRBD1 (5 bases). Deletions cut 6 bases from V and 14 bases from J, with 13 bases between. This CDR3 spans 12 amino acids. In germline, CDR1 is KGHDR, CDR2 SFDVKD. The DNA of the CDR3 is TGTGCCACCAGTAAGGGCGGGGGGTCCCTCCACTTT. It is translated as CATSKGGGSLHF.

This clonotype was seen a handful of times. This chain links TRBV27 with TRBJ2-5; 8 nucleotides agree with TRBD1. CDR3 length equals 16 residues. Germline CDR1 MNHEY, CDR2 SMNVEV (reference sequence). The ends lost 0 bases at V and 1 base at J; junction bases unmatched: 4. In DNA, the CDR3 is TGTGCCAGCAGTTTATCGCCCGGACAGGGCCAAGAGACCCAGTACTTC. Its translation: CASSLSPGQGQETQYF.

The chain joins TRBV5-6 to TRBJ1-3; 9 bases fit TRBD1. Germline V gene sequence: CDR1 SGHDT, CDR2 YYEEEE. V lost 2 bases and J lost 11; bases outside the gene matches: 14. The CDR3 has 16 amino acids. The CDR3 sequence is CASSLNPGQGSVAIYF. CDR3 DNA: TGTGCCAGCAGCTTAAATCCGGGACAGGGTTCGGTCGCCATATATTTT.

The gene calls are TRBV27 and TRBJ2-7, with D possibly being TRBD2 (5 bases). From germline, CDR1 is MNHEY and CDR2 SMNVEV (reference sequence). The CDR3 consists of 17 residues. Trimming removed 2 bases at V and 5 bases at J, with 22 bases between. Written as DNA, the CDR3 is TGTGCCAGCAGTTTAATTTCCGCTGAGGGAAAGATTAACGAGCAGTACTTC. This encodes CASSLISAEGKINEQYF.

The chain carries TRBV15 and TRBJ2-7, with D possibly being TRBD1 (5 bases). Germline CDR1 LNHNV, CDR2 YYDKDF (reference sequence). Trimming removed 0 bases at V and 4 bases at J, with 10 bases between. This CDR3 contains 14 residues. CDR3 amino acids: CATSRETETYEQYF. In nucleotides, the CDR3 is TGTGCCACCAGCAGAGAGACAGAAACATACGAGCAGTACTTC.

Points on this clonotype: With a much larger clone just one base away, this may be a read error. The J gene is TRBJ1-2, the V gene TRBV19; D is perhaps TRBD1 (6 bases). V lost 3 bases and J 8 bases, leaving 25 bases between the germline ends. Germline lookup yields CDR1 LNHDA and CDR2 SQIVND (reference sequence). This CDR3 comprises 17 residues. The CDR3 loop reads CASSISQSGAHHEGYTF. The CDR3 DNA is TGTGCCAGTAGTATCAGCCAGTCGGGGGCACACCACGAGGGCTACACCTTC.

This clonotype was counted between two and nine times. The V and J genes are TRBV25-1 and TRBJ2-3; D possibly corresponds to TRBD2 (6 bases). The germline V and J ends were trimmed by 6 bases and 3 bases, with 16 bases remaining between them. The CDR3 contains 15 residues. The germline V gene has CDR1 MGHDK and CDR2 SYGVNS. The CDR3 nucleotides are TGTGCCAGCAGCGTGGGGACTGGGGGGACAGATACGCAGTATTTT. Translated, it gives CASSVGTGGTDTQYF. Filled out from reference TRBV25-1 and TRBJ2-3, the complete variable domain reads EADIYQTPRYLVIGTGKKITLECSQTMGHDKMYWYQQDPGMELHLIHYSYGVNSTEKGDLSSESTVSRIRTEHFPLTLESARPSHTSQYLCASSVGTGGTDTQYFGPGTRLTVL.

The table lists this clonotype with many counts. The J gene is TRBJ2-7, the V gene TRBV10-3; 7 nucleotides align to TRBD1. The CDR3 is 14 amino acids. V was pared by 7 bases and J by 1 base, with 7 bases of the junction left unmatched. Per the germline V gene, CDR1 is ENHRY and CDR2 is SYGVKD. The CDR3 sequence: CAITPTGMSYEQYF. CDR3 coding DNA: TGTGCCATCACGCCGACAGGGATGTCCTACGAGCAGTACTTC.